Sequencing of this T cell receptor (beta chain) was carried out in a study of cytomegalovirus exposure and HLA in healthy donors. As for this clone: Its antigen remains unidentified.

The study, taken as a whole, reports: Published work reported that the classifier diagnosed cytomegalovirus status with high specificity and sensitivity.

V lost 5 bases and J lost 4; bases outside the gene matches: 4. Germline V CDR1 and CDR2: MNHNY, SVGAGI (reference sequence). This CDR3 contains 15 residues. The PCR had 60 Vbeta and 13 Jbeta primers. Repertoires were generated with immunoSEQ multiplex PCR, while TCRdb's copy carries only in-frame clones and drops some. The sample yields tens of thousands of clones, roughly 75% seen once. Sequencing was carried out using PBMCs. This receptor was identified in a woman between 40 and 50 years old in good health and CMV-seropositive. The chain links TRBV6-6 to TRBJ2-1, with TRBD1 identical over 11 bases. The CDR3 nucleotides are TGTGCCAGCAGTCCGGGACAGGGGGTTTACAATGAGCAGTTCTTC. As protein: CASSPGQGVYNEQFF.